The 24 T cell receptor beta chains presented below share a single source sample, sequenced in a study of cytomegalovirus exposure and HLA in healthy donors. The primer mix had 60 Vbeta and 13 Jbeta primers. Only in-frame clones appear in the TCRdb table, and some are missing; sequencing was by immunoSEQ multiplex PCR. The sample lists about 140,000 clones; 70% to 80% were seen once. The material sequenced was PBMCs. These receptors were collected from a female donor in good health and CMV-seronegative.

The DNA of the CDR3 is TGCAGCGTTGAAGACAGGGGGCAGGATGGCTACACCTTC. Its translation: CSVEDRGQDGYTF. The chain joins TRBV29-1 to TRBJ1-2; 8 positions agree with TRBD1. V lost 0 bases to trimming and J lost 6 bases; unmatched junction nucleotides: 3. Looked up from germline, CDR1 is SQVTM and CDR2 is ANQGSEA. CDR3 size: 13 residues.

The chain links TRBV14 to TRBJ2-1, with 9 bases aligning to TRBD2. Germline V gene data show CDR1 as SGHDN and CDR2 as FVKESK. The CDR3 runs 15 residues. The trim removed 4 bases at V and 0 bases at J, leaving 1 base unmatched. The CDR3: CASSLSGSSYNEQFF. CDR3 in DNA: TGTGCCAGCAGCCTTAGCGGGAGCTCCTACAATGAGCAGTTCTTC.

The rearrangement uses TRBV7-9 and TRBJ2-2; 7 bases fit TRBD1. The CDR3 has 15 amino acids. After removal of 6 bases from V and 3 bases from J, the junction contained 7 bases not matched to a gene. Germline lookup yields CDR1 SEHNR and CDR2 FQNEAQ (reference sequence). CDR3 amino acids: CASRRDRADTGELFF. CDR3 coding DNA: TGTGCCAGCAGACGAGACAGGGCGGACACCGGGGAGCTGTTTTTT.

The rearrangement joins TRBV13 to TRBJ2-7, with D possibly being TRBD1 (7 bases). CDR3 length equals 14 residues. Per germline, CDR1 PRHDT and CDR2 FYEKMQ (reference sequence). V was cut by 0 bases and J by 4 bases, with 10 bases left in between. The CDR3, as DNA: TGTGCCAGCAGCTTAGGGGCAGGGGGGTACGAGCAGTACTTC. Its protein product is CASSLGAGGYEQYF.

For the CDR3, the DNA is TGTGCCAGCAGCTTGGGGACTAGCGATGAGCAGTTCTTC. As protein: CASSLGTSDEQFF. The V and J genes are TRBV5-6 and TRBJ2-1, with 9 bases identical to TRBD2. V was pared by 0 bases and J by 8 bases, with 0 bases of the junction left unmatched. CDR3 length: 13 residues. Per germline, CDR1 SGHDT and CDR2 YYEEEE.

The chain recombines TRBV7-3 with TRBJ1-6; 8 bases agree with TRBD1. The CDR3 has 14 residues. The V segment lost 4 bases and the J segment 8 bases; nucleotides outside the gene matches: 4. Germline CDR1 SGHTA, CDR2 FQGTGA. The CDR3 sequence is CASSSRTGHSPLHF. In DNA form, the CDR3 reads TGTGCCAGCAGCTCTCGGACAGGGCATTCACCCCTCCACTTT.

The chain links TRBV7-9 to TRBJ2-1; D is ambiguous. The germline V and J ends were trimmed by 3 bases and 7 bases, with 4 bases remaining between them. This CDR3 spans 11 amino acids. Germline V CDR1 and CDR2: SEHNR, FQNEAQ (reference sequence). As DNA, the CDR3 is TGTGCCAGCAGCTTCCAGAATGAGCAGTTCTTC. This gives the protein CASSFQNEQFF.

To note about this clone: The identical CDR3 is also encoded by other nucleotide sequences in the sample. This sequence joins TRBV7-9 and TRBJ1-2, with D unclear. This CDR3 comprises 13 residues. With 1 base removed from V and 13 bases from J, the gap between germline ends came to 16 bases. The V gene's germline CDR1 is SEHNR and CDR2 FQNEAQ (reference sequence). DNA for the CDR3: TGTGCCAGCAGCTTAGTTGATCGCGACACCTCCACCTTC. It specifies CASSLVDRDTSTF.

The chain employs TRBV25-1 and TRBJ2-7; TRBD1 agrees at 9 bases. V gave up 10 bases and J gave up 8 bases; unmatched junction bases: 9. The germline gives CDR1 MGHDK, CDR2 SYGVNS. The length of the CDR3 is 12 residues. The CDR3 DNA is TGTGCCACCGGGACAGGGATCGGGCAGCAGTACTTC. The encoded protein is CATGTGIGQQYF.

V gene TRBV11-2 combines with J gene TRBJ1-1, with 7 bases lining up with TRBD1. The V gene end was trimmed by 1 base and the J gene end by 6 bases; junction bases not matched to a gene: 8. CDR1 is SGHAT, CDR2 FQNNGV, per germline. The CDR3 spans 15 residues. The CDR3 region has the DNA TGTGCCAGCAGCTTAGTCGGACAGGCAGGGGCTGAAGCTTTCTTT. This codes for CASSLVGQAGAEAFF.

This clone was recorded a few times. The CDR3 sequence: CASSQDRGTEAFF. In DNA, the CDR3 is TGTGCCAGCAGCCAGGACAGGGGCACTGAAGCTTTCTTT. This chain uses TRBV6-1 with TRBJ1-1; TRBD1 matches at 9 bases. The germline V gene has CDR1 MNHNS and CDR2 SASEGT. After removal of 6 bases from V and 4 bases from J, the junction contained 3 bases not matched to a gene. This CDR3 has 13 amino acids.

V is TRBV2 and J is TRBJ2-3; the D gene is possibly TRBD1 (6 bases). V was trimmed by 3 bases and J by 0 bases, leaving 13 bases between them. The CDR3 runs to 16 residues. The germline V gene has CDR1 SNHLY and CDR2 FYNNEI. CDR3 nucleotide sequence: TGTGCCAGCAGTGATCTCAGGGGAGAAAGCACAGATACGCAGTATTTT. Amino acid sequence: CASSDLRGESTDTQYF.

This clone was observed once. The rearrangement links TRBV19 to TRBJ1-1; 9 positions agree with TRBD1. V dropped 6 bases and J dropped 1; count of bases not matched to a gene: 12. Germline V gives CDR1 LNHDA, CDR2 SQIVND (reference sequence). The CDR3 covers 17 residues. The CDR3, as DNA: TGTGCCAGTAGGGACTGGGGACAGGGTATTTCGAACACTGAAGCTTTCTTT. It translates to CASRDWGQGISNTEAFF.

This clone has just one count. The V call is TRBV5-4, the J call TRBJ1-4; D is possibly TRBD1 (6 bases). This CDR3 region has 15 residues. Looked up from germline, CDR1 is SGHNT and CDR2 is YYREEE (reference sequence). V was cut by 3 bases and J by 2 bases, with 11 bases left in between. Here the CDR3 reads CASSSRQATNEKLFF. CDR3 in DNA: TGTGCCAGCAGCTCCCGACAGGCCACTAATGAAAAACTGTTTTTT.

The genes are TRBV14 and TRBJ1-6, with D hard to call. The CDR3 runs to 16 residues. With 0 bases removed from V and 5 bases from J, the gap between germline ends came to 11 bases. CDR1 is SGHDN, CDR2 FVKESK, per germline. CDR3: CASSQEVLGDNSPLHF. The CDR3 DNA is TGTGCCAGCAGCCAAGAGGTTCTAGGCGATAATTCACCCCTCCACTTT.

This clone has only one observation. The chain combines TRBV11-2 with TRBJ1-3; 8 bases fit TRBD1. The germline V gene encodes CDR1 SGHAT and CDR2 FQNNGV. V shed 4 bases and J 2 bases; nucleotides not matched to a gene: 4. This CDR3 region has 15 residues. CDR3 residues: CASSYWDRTGNTIYF. The CDR3 coding sequence is TGTGCCAGCAGCTATTGGGACAGGACTGGAAACACCATATATTTT. The full variable domain, its missing parts supplied by reference TRBV11-2 and TRBJ1-3, is EAGVAQSPRYKIIEKRQSVAFWCNPISGHATLYWYQQILGQGPKLLIQFQNNGVVDDSQLPKDRFSAERLKGVDSTLKIQPAKLEDSAVYLCASSYWDRTGNTIYFGEGSWLTVV.

This chain joins TRBV4-2 and TRBJ1-2; D may be TRBD1 (5 bases). V lost 1 base and J lost 6, with 15 bases in between. The germline V gene has CDR1 LGHNA and CDR2 YNFKEQ. The CDR3 is made up of 15 amino acids. CDR3 sequence (DNA): TGTGCCAGCAGCCAAGCAATAAATTCGGGGGATGGCTACACCTTC. This sequence encodes CASSQAINSGDGYTF.

V is TRBV6-5 and J is TRBJ1-1; 8 bases match TRBD1. The CDR3 consists of 13 residues. After removal of 6 bases from V and 5 bases from J, the junction contained 5 bases not matched to a gene. CDR1 is MNHEY and CDR2 is SVGAGI in the germline V gene. CDR3 protein: CASRHRTGTEAFF. DNA of the CDR3: TGTGCCAGCAGACACCGGACAGGGACTGAAGCTTTCTTT.

Details on this clone: At one boundary the junction diverges from the germline segment, which might be a read error. The chain joins TRBV7-7 to TRBJ2-2; D call uncertain. Germline V gives CDR1 SSHAT, CDR2 FNYEAQ (reference sequence). The CDR3 runs 16 residues. The CDR3 region is CASSDVRPGDTGELFF. The DNA of the CDR3 is TGTGCTAGCAGCGACGTGAGGCCGGGTGACACCGGGGAGCTGTTTTTT.

In its sample, this clone was seen a few times. The CDR3 sequence: CATQSGILVDQPQHF. DNA for the CDR3: TGTGCGACACAATCGGGGATACTCGTCGATCAGCCCCAGCATTTT. The chain employs TRBV6-5 and TRBJ1-5; D is unresolved. This CDR3 spans 15 amino acids. Germline loops: CDR1 MNHEY, CDR2 SVGAGI.

A single count supports this clone. The chain is built from TRBV19 and TRBJ1-6; D remains ambiguous. V lost 6 bases, J lost 9 bases, and 15 bases lay in between. The CDR3 sequence is 14 residues long. The V gene's germline CDR1 is LNHDA and CDR2 SQIVND (reference sequence). Here the CDR3 reads CASREADKVSPLHF. The CDR3 DNA reads as TGTGCCAGTAGGGAGGCGGATAAAGTTTCACCCCTCCACTTT. The full variable domain, in which reference TRBV19 and TRBJ1-6 provide the parts outside the CDR3, is DGGITQSPKYLFRKEGQNVTLSCEQNLNHDAMYWYRQDPGQGLRLIYYSQIVNDFQKGDIAEGYSVSREKKESFPLTVTSAQKNPTAFYLCASREADKVSPLHFGNGTRLTVT.

This clone was counted once. As DNA, the CDR3 is TGTGCCAGCAGCTTAGGCGGGACAGCCCTATCTGGTTCACCCCTCCACTTT. Its protein product is CASSLGGTALSGSPLHF. The J gene is TRBJ1-6, the V gene TRBV11-3, with 7 positions matching TRBD1. CDR1 is SGHNT and CDR2 is YENEEA in the germline V gene. Trimming at V came to 1 base and at J to 9 bases, leaving 12 bases not matched to a gene. CDR3 length equals 17 residues.

Here the CDR3 reads CASSSPPGRSEDTQYF. CDR3 nucleotide sequence: TGTGCCAGCAGCTCCCCACCCGGCAGGTCCGAAGATACGCAGTATTTT. The gene calls are TRBV7-3 and TRBJ2-3, with D unresolved. Germline loops: CDR1 SGHTA, CDR2 FQGTGA. V was shortened by 4 bases and J by 5 bases, with 19 bases between the two germline ends. The CDR3 covers 16 residues.

The chain joins TRBV10-1 to TRBJ2-2; 10 bases fit TRBD1. Germline assignment: CDR1 WNHNN and CDR2 SYGVQD (reference sequence). CDR3 length equals 15 residues. V was pared by 3 bases and J by 5 bases, with 3 bases of the junction left unmatched. The CDR3 DNA reads as TGCGCCAGCAGTGATGGACAGGGGGTAACCGGGGAGCTGTTTTTT. It specifies CASSDGQGVTGELFF.